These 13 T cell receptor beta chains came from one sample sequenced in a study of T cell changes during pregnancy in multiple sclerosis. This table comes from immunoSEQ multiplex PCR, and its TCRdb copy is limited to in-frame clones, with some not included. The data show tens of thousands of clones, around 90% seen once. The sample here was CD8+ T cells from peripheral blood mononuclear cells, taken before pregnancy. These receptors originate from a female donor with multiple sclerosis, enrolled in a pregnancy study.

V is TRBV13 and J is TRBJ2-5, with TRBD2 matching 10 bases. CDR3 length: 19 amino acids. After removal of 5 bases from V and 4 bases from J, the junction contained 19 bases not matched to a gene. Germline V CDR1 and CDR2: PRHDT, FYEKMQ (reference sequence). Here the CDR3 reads CASSPIPGLAFNGRETQYF. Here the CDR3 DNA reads TGTGCCAGCAGCCCCATACCGGGACTAGCGTTTAATGGGAGAGAGACCCAGTACTTC. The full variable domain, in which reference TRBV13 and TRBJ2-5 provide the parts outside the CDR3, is AAGVIQSPRHLIKEKRETATLKCYPIPRHDTVYWYQQGPGQDPQFLISFYEKMQSDKGSIPDRFSAQQFSDYHSELNMSSLELGDSALYFCASSPIPGLAFNGRETQYFGPGTRLLVL.

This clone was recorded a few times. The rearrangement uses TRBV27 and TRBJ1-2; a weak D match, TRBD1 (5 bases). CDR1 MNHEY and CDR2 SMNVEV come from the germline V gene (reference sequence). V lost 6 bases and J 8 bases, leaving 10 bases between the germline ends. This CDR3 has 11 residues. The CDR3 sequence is CASRWAGGYTF. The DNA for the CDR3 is TGTGCCAGCAGATGGGCAGGGGGCTACACCTTC.

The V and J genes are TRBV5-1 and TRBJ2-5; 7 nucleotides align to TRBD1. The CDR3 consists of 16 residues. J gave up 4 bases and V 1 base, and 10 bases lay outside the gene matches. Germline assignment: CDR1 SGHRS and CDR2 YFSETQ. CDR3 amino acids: CASSLHRQGGSETQYF. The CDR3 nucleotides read TGCGCCAGCAGCTTGCACAGACAGGGTGGGTCAGAGACCCAGTACTTC.

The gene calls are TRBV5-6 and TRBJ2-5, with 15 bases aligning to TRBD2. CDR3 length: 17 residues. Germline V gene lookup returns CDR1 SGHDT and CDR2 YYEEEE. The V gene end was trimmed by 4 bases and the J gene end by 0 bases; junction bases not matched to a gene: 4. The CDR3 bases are TGTGCCAGCAGCGCCGGGACTAGCGGGGGGCACCAAGAGACCCAGTACTTC. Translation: CASSAGTSGGHQETQYF. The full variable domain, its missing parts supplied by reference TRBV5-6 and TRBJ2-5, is DAGVTQSPTHLIKTRGQQVTLRCSPKSGHDTVSWYQQALGQGPQFIFQYYEEEERQRGNFPDRFSGHQFPNYSSELNVNALLLGDSALYLCASSAGTSGGHQETQYFGPGTRLLVL.

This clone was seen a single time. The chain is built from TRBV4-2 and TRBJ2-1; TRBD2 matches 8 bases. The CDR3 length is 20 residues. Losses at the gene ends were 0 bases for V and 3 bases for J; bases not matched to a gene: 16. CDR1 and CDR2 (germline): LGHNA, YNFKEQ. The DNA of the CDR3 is TGTGCCAGCAGCCAAGAATCGGGGGGGACGGGCCAACTAAGCTACAATGAGCAGTTCTTC. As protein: CASSQESGGTGQLSYNEQFF.

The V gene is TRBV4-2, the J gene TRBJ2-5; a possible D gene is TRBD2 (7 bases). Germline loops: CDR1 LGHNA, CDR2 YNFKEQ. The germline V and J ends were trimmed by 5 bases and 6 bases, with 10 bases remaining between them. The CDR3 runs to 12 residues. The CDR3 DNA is TGTGCCAGCAGCGGGGGGGCAAAGACCCAGTACTTC. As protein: CASSGGAKTQYF.

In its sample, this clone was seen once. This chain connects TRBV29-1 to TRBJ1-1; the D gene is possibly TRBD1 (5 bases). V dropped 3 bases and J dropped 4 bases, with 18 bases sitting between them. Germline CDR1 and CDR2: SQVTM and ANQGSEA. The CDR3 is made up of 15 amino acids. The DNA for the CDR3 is TGCAGCGTTGACACGGACCAGGGCAGTGGCACTGAAGCTTTCTTT. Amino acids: CSVDTDQGSGTEAFF. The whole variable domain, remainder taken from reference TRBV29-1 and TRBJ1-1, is SAVISQKPSRDICQRGTSLTIQCQVDSQVTMMFWYRQQPGQSLTLIATANQGSEATYESGFVIDKFPISRPNLTFSTLTVSNMSPEDSSIYLCSVDTDQGSGTEAFFGQGTRLTVV.

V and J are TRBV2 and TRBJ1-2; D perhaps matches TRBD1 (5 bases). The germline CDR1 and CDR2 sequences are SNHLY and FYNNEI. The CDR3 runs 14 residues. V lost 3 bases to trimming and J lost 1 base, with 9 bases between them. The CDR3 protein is CASSEGGINYGYTF. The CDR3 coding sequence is TGTGCCAGCAGTGAGGGGGGTATTAACTATGGCTACACCTTC. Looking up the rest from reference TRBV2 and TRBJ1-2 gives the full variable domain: EPEVTQTPSHQVTQMGQEVILRCVPISNHLYFYWYRQILGQKVEFLVSFYNNEISEKSEIFDDQFSVERPDGSNFTLKIRSTKLEDSAMYFCASSEGGINYGYTFGSGTRLTVV.

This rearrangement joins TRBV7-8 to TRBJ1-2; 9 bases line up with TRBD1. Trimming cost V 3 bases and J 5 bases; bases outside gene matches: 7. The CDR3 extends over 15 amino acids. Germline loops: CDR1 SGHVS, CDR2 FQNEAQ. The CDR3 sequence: CASSLSRTGVYGYTF. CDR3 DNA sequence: TGTGCCAGCAGCTTGAGTAGGACAGGGGTGTATGGCTACACCTTC. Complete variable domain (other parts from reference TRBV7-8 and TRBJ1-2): GAGVSQSPRYKVAKRGQDVALRCDPISGHVSLFWYQQALGQGPEFLTYFQNEAQLDKSGLPSDRFFAERPEGSVSTLKIQRTQQEDSAVYLCASSLSRTGVYGYTFGSGTRLTVV.

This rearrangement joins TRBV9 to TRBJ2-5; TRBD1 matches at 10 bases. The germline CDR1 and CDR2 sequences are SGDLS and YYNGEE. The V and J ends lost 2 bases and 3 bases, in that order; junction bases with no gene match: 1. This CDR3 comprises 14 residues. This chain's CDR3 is CASSVTGGEETQYF. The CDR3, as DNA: TGTGCCAGCAGCGTGACAGGGGGCGAAGAGACCCAGTACTTC.

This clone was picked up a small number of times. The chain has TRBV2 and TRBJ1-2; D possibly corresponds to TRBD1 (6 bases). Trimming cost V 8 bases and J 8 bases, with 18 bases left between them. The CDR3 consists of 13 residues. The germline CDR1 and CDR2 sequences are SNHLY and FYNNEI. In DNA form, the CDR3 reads TGTGCCAGCCCAGGGGCCGAAGGGTTGGGCTACACCTTC. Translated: CASPGAEGLGYTF.

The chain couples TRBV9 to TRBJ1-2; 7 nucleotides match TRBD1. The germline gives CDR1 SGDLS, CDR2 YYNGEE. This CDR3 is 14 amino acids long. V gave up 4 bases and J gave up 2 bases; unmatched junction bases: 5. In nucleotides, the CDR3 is TGTGCCAGCAGCTCCTCGGACAGGAACTATGGCTACACCTTC. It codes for CASSSSDRNYGYTF.

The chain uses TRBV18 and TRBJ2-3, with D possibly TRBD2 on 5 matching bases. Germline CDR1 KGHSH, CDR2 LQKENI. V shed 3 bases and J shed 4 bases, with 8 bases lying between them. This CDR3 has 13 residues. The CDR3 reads CASSPDGADTQYF. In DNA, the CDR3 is TGTGCCAGCTCACCGGACGGGGCAGATACGCAGTATTTT.